A selection of T cell receptor beta chains follows, all from one sample in a study of blood T cells in healthy people across ages. TCRdb reprocessed the 5' RACE reads with MiXCR, giving one entry per CDR3 protein. Of about 1.1 million distinct CDR3 sequences listed, around two fifths are singletons. The sample consisted of blood. The source is a man aged 18 to 29 in good health. Each CDR3 is given with its conserved first and last residue. A D gene is named only where the DNA matches it firmly. For some rows the clone size is stated as once, few or many, or as a class when expanded; others skip it.

v_gene: TRBV14
d_gene: NA
j_gene: TRBJ2-5
abundance: few
CDR3nt: TGTGCCAGCAGCCAAGGTTGGGAGGAGGAGACCCAGTACTTC
CDR3aa: CASSQGWEEETQYF

v_gene: TRBV18
d_gene: TRBD1
j_gene: TRBJ1-5
abundance: NA
CDR3nt: TGTGCCAGCTCACCACTTACGCGCCGGACAGGGGATCATCAGCCCCAGCATTTT
CDR3aa: CASSPLTRRTGDHQPQHF

v_gene: TRBV29-1
d_gene: NA
j_gene: TRBJ1-2
abundance: NA
CDR3nt: TGCAGCGTTGACCCGGTTGGGGGGGGCTATGGCTACACCTTC
CDR3aa: CSVDPVGGGYGYTF

v_gene: TRBV9
d_gene: TRBD2
j_gene: TRBJ2-7
abundance: few
CDR3nt: TGTGCCAGCAGCGTAACTAGCGGGGACACCTACGAGCAGTACTTC
CDR3aa: CASSVTSGDTYEQYF

v_gene: TRBV20-1
d_gene: TRBD2
j_gene: TRBJ2-5
abundance: few
CDR3nt: TGCAGTGCTCCTCCGGGGGGAGAGACCCAGTACTTC
CDR3aa: CSAPPGGETQYF

v_gene: TRBV5-1
d_gene: TRBD1
j_gene: TRBJ2-4
abundance: few
CDR3nt: TGCGCCAGCAGCGCGACGGACAGGACCTCAGCCAAAAACATTCAGTACTTC
CDR3aa: CASSATDRTSAKNIQYF

v_gene: TRBV29-1
d_gene: NA
j_gene: TRBJ2-3
abundance: few
CDR3nt: TGCAGCCTCCGGACCAGACTCACAGATACGCAGTATTTT
CDR3aa: CSLRTRLTDTQYF

v_gene: TRBV28
d_gene: NA
j_gene: TRBJ1-5
abundance: NA
CDR3nt: TGTGCCAGCAGAGGGACCCTCAATCAGCCCCAGCATTTT
CDR3aa: CASRGTLNQPQHF

v_gene: TRBV6-5
d_gene: NA
j_gene: TRBJ1-2
abundance: NA
CDR3nt: TGTGCCAGCAGTGCGGGTCCCTATGCGGATGGCTACACCTTC
CDR3aa: CASSAGPYADGYTF

v_gene: TRBV11-2
d_gene: NA
j_gene: TRBJ2-7
abundance: few
CDR3nt: TGTGCCAGCAACAATGGAGGATACGAGCAGTACTTC
CDR3aa: CASNNGGYEQYF

v_gene: TRBV6-5
d_gene: TRBD2
j_gene: TRBJ2-3
abundance: few
CDR3nt: TGTGCCAGCAGTTACTCGGGGCGAAGCGGGGGAGGAGCAGATACGCAGTATTTT
CDR3aa: CASSYSGRSGGGADTQYF

v_gene: TRBV9
d_gene: TRBD1
j_gene: TRBJ1-2
abundance: NA
CDR3nt: TGTGCCAGCAGCCAAAAGGGGACAGCCCGTGGACTGGGAGACTACACCTTC
CDR3aa: CASSQKGTARGLGDYTF

v_gene: TRBV5-6
d_gene: TRBD1
j_gene: TRBJ2-1
abundance: NA
CDR3nt: TGTGCCAGCAGCCGTACAGGGGTTTACGGCAATGAGCAGTTCTTC
CDR3aa: CASSRTGVYGNEQFF

v_gene: TRBV4-2
d_gene: NA
j_gene: TRBJ2-1
abundance: NA
CDR3nt: TGTGCCAGCAGCCAGACCGACCACTACAATGAGCAGTTCTTC
CDR3aa: CASSQTDHYNEQFF

v_gene: TRBV5-1
d_gene: NA
j_gene: TRBJ2-2
abundance: NA
CDR3nt: TGCGCCAGCAGCTATGGGAACACCGGGGAGCTGTTTTTT
CDR3aa: CASSYGNTGELFF

v_gene: TRBV27
d_gene: TRBD2
j_gene: TRBJ2-1
abundance: few
CDR3nt: TGTGCCAGCAGTTTCACCTATTGGGCGGGGGGTGACAATGAGCAGTTCTTC
CDR3aa: CASSFTYWAGGDNEQFF

v_gene: TRBV5-5
d_gene: NA
j_gene: TRBJ2-3
abundance: few
CDR3nt: TGTGCCAGCAGCCCTATACCGACACAGGAAGCCACAGATACGCAGTATTTT
CDR3aa: CASSPIPTQEATDTQYF

v_gene: TRBV7-9
d_gene: TRBD1
j_gene: TRBJ2-1
abundance: NA
CDR3nt: TGTGCCAGCAGCCGAGACAGGGGCTCCTACAATGAGCAGTTGTTC
CDR3aa: CASSRDRGSYNEQLF

v_gene: TRBV6-6
d_gene: NA
j_gene: TRBJ1-5
abundance: NA
CDR3nt: TGTGCCAGCAGTTACTCGTCAACCATGCCCCAGCATTTT
CDR3aa: CASSYSSTMPQHF

v_gene: TRBV12-3/TRBV12-4
d_gene: NA
j_gene: TRBJ1-2
abundance: few
CDR3nt: TGTGCCAGCAGTGTGGGCAGGCTAAATGGCTACACCTTC
CDR3aa: CASSVGRLNGYTF

v_gene: TRBV3-1
d_gene: NA
j_gene: TRBJ2-3
abundance: few
CDR3nt: TGTGCCAGCAGCCAAGGTTTGGAGTACAGCACAGATACGCAGTATTTT
CDR3aa: CASSQGLEYSTDTQYF

v_gene: TRBV9
d_gene: NA
j_gene: TRBJ2-1
abundance: NA
CDR3nt: TGTGCCAGCAGCGTAGGGGCAGGGTACAATGAGCAGTTCTTC
CDR3aa: CASSVGAGYNEQFF

v_gene: TRBV15
d_gene: NA
j_gene: TRBJ1-4
abundance: NA
CDR3nt: TGTGCCACCAGCAGATACGGATCTAATGAAAAACTGTTTTTT
CDR3aa: CATSRYGSNEKLFF

v_gene: TRBV3-1
d_gene: NA
j_gene: TRBJ1-1
abundance: NA
CDR3nt: TGTGCCAGCAGCCACGGGGTCACTGAAGCTTTCTTT
CDR3aa: CASSHGVTEAFF

v_gene: TRBV5-1
d_gene: NA
j_gene: TRBJ1-3
abundance: NA
CDR3nt: TGCGCCAGCAGTCTGGACGTTGGCTCTGGAAACACCATATATTTT
CDR3aa: CASSLDVGSGNTIYF

v_gene: TRBV6-1
d_gene: TRBD1
j_gene: TRBJ1-5
abundance: NA
CDR3nt: TGTGCCAGCAGTGGCCCAGGGGGCCGTTATAGCAATCAGCCCCAGCATTTT
CDR3aa: CASSGPGGRYSNQPQHF

v_gene: TRBV14
d_gene: NA
j_gene: TRBJ2-1
abundance: NA
CDR3nt: TGTGCCAGCAGTCCTCGACTGGATTGGAATGAGCAGTTCTTC
CDR3aa: CASSPRLDWNEQFF

v_gene: TRBV6-1
d_gene: TRBD2
j_gene: TRBJ2-1
abundance: NA
CDR3nt: TGTGCCAGCAGTGCCACGGGGGGGCTAGACAATGAGCAGTTCTTC
CDR3aa: CASSATGGLDNEQFF

v_gene: TRBV27
d_gene: TRBD2
j_gene: TRBJ2-1
abundance: many
CDR3nt: TGTGCCAGCGGAATAGCGGGGGTTATCAATGAGCAGTTCTTC
CDR3aa: CASGIAGVINEQFF

v_gene: TRBV12-3/TRBV12-4
d_gene: TRBD1
j_gene: TRBJ1-2
abundance: few
CDR3nt: TGTGCCAGCACCATGGACAGGTTCTATGGCTACACCTTC
CDR3aa: CASTMDRFYGYTF

v_gene: TRBV12-3/TRBV12-4
d_gene: TRBD1
j_gene: TRBJ1-5
abundance: NA
CDR3nt: TGTGCCAGCGGTTCCTCCAGGGGGGGGGATCAGCCCCAGCATTTT
CDR3aa: CASGSSRGGDQPQHF

v_gene: TRBV6-2/TRBV6-3
d_gene: NA
j_gene: TRBJ2-2
abundance: few
CDR3nt: TGTGCCAGCGATGATGGGGTCGGCCGAAACACCGGGGAGCTGTTTTTT
CDR3aa: CASDDGVGRNTGELFF

v_gene: TRBV5-5
d_gene: NA
j_gene: TRBJ2-2
abundance: NA
CDR3nt: TGTGCCAGCAGCCTAACACAGCCGAACACCGGGGAGCTGTTTTTT
CDR3aa: CASSLTQPNTGELFF

v_gene: TRBV12-3/TRBV12-4
d_gene: NA
j_gene: TRBJ2-2
abundance: few
CDR3nt: TGTGCCAGCAGTTGGGACGTAACGAACACCGGGGAGCTGTTTTTT
CDR3aa: CASSWDVTNTGELFF

v_gene: TRBV6-2/TRBV6-3
d_gene: NA
j_gene: TRBJ2-4
abundance: few
CDR3nt: TGTGCCAGCAGTTACTCTCCTTCCGTAGGGCAGTACTTC
CDR3aa: CASSYSPSVGQYF

v_gene: TRBV29-1
d_gene: NA
j_gene: TRBJ2-6
abundance: once
CDR3nt: TGCAGCGTTGGCTCTGGGGTCAACGTCCTGACTTTC
CDR3aa: CSVGSGVNVLTF

v_gene: TRBV10-3
d_gene: NA
j_gene: TRBJ1-3
abundance: NA
CDR3nt: TGTGCCACCAGGTCCGCAGCCGACGGAAACACCATATATTTT
CDR3aa: CATRSAADGNTIYF

v_gene: TRBV6-1
d_gene: NA
j_gene: TRBJ1-5
abundance: NA
CDR3nt: TGTGCCAGCAGTGAAGCGCCCTGGAGCAATCAGCCCCAGCATTTT
CDR3aa: CASSEAPWSNQPQHF

v_gene: TRBV20-1
d_gene: TRBD1
j_gene: TRBJ2-1
abundance: NA
CDR3nt: TGCAGTGCTAGGGGCAACCGGGACAGGGGATCGAATGAGCAGTTCTTC
CDR3aa: CSARGNRDRGSNEQFF

v_gene: TRBV7-9
d_gene: NA
j_gene: TRBJ2-1
abundance: NA
CDR3nt: TGTGCCAGCAGCCCCTTAAGATGGGCACAGCCGTCCAATGAGCAGTTCTTC
CDR3aa: CASSPLRWAQPSNEQFF

v_gene: TRBV5-6
d_gene: TRBD1
j_gene: TRBJ1-1
abundance: NA
CDR3nt: TGTGCCAGCAGCTACCGGGACAGGGGGAAAAACACTGAGGCTTTCTTT
CDR3aa: CASSYRDRGKNTEAFF

v_gene: TRBV12-3/TRBV12-4
d_gene: NA
j_gene: TRBJ1-5
abundance: few
CDR3nt: TGTGCCAGCAGTCTTGAAGGTCACGGTCAGCCCCAGCATTTT
CDR3aa: CASSLEGHGQPQHF

v_gene: TRBV3-1
d_gene: NA
j_gene: TRBJ1-5
abundance: many
CDR3nt: TGTGCCAGCAGCCACTCGAATCAGCCCCAGCATTTT
CDR3aa: CASSHSNQPQHF

v_gene: TRBV28
d_gene: NA
j_gene: TRBJ1-2
abundance: many
CDR3nt: TGTGCCAGCAGCCAACAATCTCCGAAAATTGGCTACACCTTC
CDR3aa: CASSQQSPKIGYTF

v_gene: TRBV10-3
d_gene: NA
j_gene: TRBJ1-3
abundance: NA
CDR3nt: TGTGCCATCAGCCGCGACAGCTCTGGAAACACCATATATTTT
CDR3aa: CAISRDSSGNTIYF

v_gene: TRBV20-1
d_gene: TRBD1
j_gene: TRBJ1-6
abundance: NA
CDR3nt: TGCAGTGCTAGAGACCCGGGACAGGGCTTTCCACCCCTCCACTTT
CDR3aa: CSARDPGQGFPPLHF

v_gene: TRBV5-1
d_gene: NA
j_gene: TRBJ1-1
abundance: many
CDR3nt: TGTGCCAGCAGTTTATCCGGGGCTGAAGCTTTCTTT
CDR3aa: CASSLSGAEAFF

v_gene: TRBV5-1
d_gene: NA
j_gene: TRBJ2-3
abundance: few
CDR3nt: TGCGCCAGCAGCATATTTCAGGGTACGCAGTATTTT
CDR3aa: CASSIFQGTQYF

v_gene: TRBV9
d_gene: TRBD2
j_gene: TRBJ2-1
abundance: NA
CDR3nt: TGTGCCAGCAGCGTAGCAGCTGGGCTAGCGGGGGCTTACAATGAGCAGTTCTTC
CDR3aa: CASSVAAGLAGAYNEQFF

v_gene: TRBV20-1
d_gene: NA
j_gene: TRBJ2-3
abundance: few
CDR3nt: TGCAGTGCTTTGATAGATACGCAGTATTTT
CDR3aa: CSALIDTQYF

v_gene: TRBV20-1
d_gene: TRBD1
j_gene: TRBJ2-4
abundance: NA
CDR3nt: TGCAGTGTTGGAATCGGACAGGGTGGTGGCAAAAACATTCAGTACTTC
CDR3aa: CSVGIGQGGGKNIQYF

v_gene: TRBV20-1
d_gene: NA
j_gene: TRBJ1-5
abundance: few
CDR3nt: TGCAGTGCTAGAGCACCCAGCACGGATCAGCCCCAGCATTTT
CDR3aa: CSARAPSTDQPQHF